A single sample gave rise to the 5 T cell receptor beta chains below, sequenced in a study of beta chain features in type 1 diabetes. The isolated RNA, all of it, was reverse transcribed, so expressed TCRB transcripts were what got sequenced. Sequencing was performed with immunoSEQ multiplex PCR; in TCRdb, only in-frame clones are kept and a portion is missing. The profile shows about 930,000 clones, 17% of them singletons. Sequenced material: naive CD4+ T cells from blood. The receptor source for this set is a woman under 30 in good health.

This rearrangement joins TRBV7-9 to TRBJ2-1, with 11 nucleotides matching TRBD2. Germline assignment: CDR1 SEHNR and CDR2 FQNEAQ (reference sequence). This CDR3 has 16 residues. The ends lost 5 bases at V and 3 bases at J; junction bases unmatched: 6. The CDR3 loop is CASSKSGTSGYNEQFF. The CDR3 DNA follows: TGTGCCAGCAGCAAATCCGGGACTAGCGGCTACAATGAGCAGTTCTTC.

This clone showed up just a few times. The sample carries other DNA sequences with the same CDR3. The rearrangement uses TRBV11-2 and TRBJ2-1, with TRBD2 as a possible D gene (5 bases). The CDR3 totals 13 residues. V dropped 4 bases and J dropped 4 bases, with 8 bases sitting between them. Germline lookup yields CDR1 SGHAT and CDR2 FQNNGV. The CDR3 coding sequence is TGTGCCAGCAGCTCCGGACTGTACAATGAGCAGTTCTTC. Its translation is CASSSGLYNEQFF.

The J gene is TRBJ2-5, the V gene TRBV13; 11 bases fit TRBD1. J was trimmed by 5 bases and V by 5 bases; bases with no gene match: 10. CDR3 length: 16 residues. Germline V gene sequence: CDR1 PRHDT, CDR2 FYEKMQ (reference sequence). The CDR3 sequence is CASSQSGTGGSETQYF. DNA of the CDR3: TGTGCCAGCAGCCAATCCGGGACAGGGGGAAGTGAGACCCAGTACTTC.

V and J are TRBV25-1 and TRBJ2-5, with D possibly being TRBD1 or TRBD2 (5 bases each). This CDR3 spans 14 amino acids. In germline, CDR1 is MGHDK, CDR2 SYGVNS. Trimming took off 2 bases at V and 5 bases at J, with 12 bases between the two ends. The CDR3 protein is CASSEPGTLETQYF. CDR3 coding DNA: TGTGCCAGCAGTGAACCAGGGACCCTGGAGACCCAGTACTTC.

The V gene is TRBV6-6, the J gene TRBJ2-3; D unclear. The CDR3 runs 10 residues. The germline V and J ends were trimmed by 8 bases and 3 bases, with 3 bases remaining between them. Germline CDR1 MNHNY, CDR2 SVGAGI (reference sequence). The CDR3 loop reads CASETDTQYF. DNA for the CDR3: TGTGCCAGCGAGACAGATACGCAGTATTTT.